This is a list of T cell receptor beta chains from one sample in a study of cytotoxic CD8 clonotypes in ibrutinib-treated CLL. Clones were read by immunoSEQ multiplex PCR, and TCRdb kept only the in-frame ones, dropping some. The table shows around 76,000 clones, with over 65% occurring only once. The sample was PBMCs, taken after 24 months of ibrutinib treatment. These receptors all come from a human donor with chronic lymphocytic leukemia. CDR3s include the opening cysteine and the closing phenylalanine or tryptophan. The order of the fields is V gene, J gene, D gene, clone size, CDR3 DNA, CDR3 protein. The D gene is left open where the match is weak. A row's size may be missing; if present it is once, few, many or a size class.

>TRBV1|TRBJ2-7|.|.
TGCACCAGCAGACGTGGGCCCACCTACGAGCAGTACTTC
CTSRRGPTYEQYF
>TRBV19|TRBJ2-7|TRBD2|.
TGTGCCAGTAGTATAGTCCCAGCGGGAGGGCCAAACGAGCAGTACTTC
CASSIVPAGGPNEQYF
>TRBV5-4|TRBJ2-7|TRBD1|.
TGTGCCAGCAGCATGGGACAGGGGGGCTACGAGCAGTACTTC
CASSMGQGGYEQYF
>TRBV27|TRBJ2-1|TRBD2|.
TGTGCCAGCAGTTCCCGGGAGGGCAGGGCCCATGAGCAGTTCTTC
CASSSREGRAHEQFF
>TRBV6-1|TRBJ2-6|.|.
TGTGCCAGCAGACTTACTAATGGGGCCAACGTCCTGACTTTC
CASRLTNGANVLTF
>TRBV11-2|TRBJ1-4|.|.
TGTGCCAGCAGCCCAGGGACTTCGGGATGGGAAGAAAAACTGTTTTTT
CASSPGTSGWEEKLFF
>TRBV27|TRBJ2-5|.|.
TGTGCCAGCAGTTTATTTGCGCATGAGACCCAGTACTTC
CASSLFAHETQYF
>TRBV9|TRBJ1-5|.|.
TGTGCCAGCAGCGTAGAGTCCGGGCAGCCCCAGCATTTT
CASSVESGQPQHF
>TRBV29-1|TRBJ2-7|.|few
TGCAGCGTTGGCCCCCTACAGAACGAGCAGTACTTC
CSVGPLQNEQYF
>TRBV9|TRBJ1-1|.|.
TGTGCCAGCAGCAAAATGGACAGTTCGAACACTGAAGCTTTCTTT
CASSKMDSSNTEAFF
>TRBV5-1|TRBJ2-1|TRBD2|.
TGCGCCAGCGCGGTGCTAGCGGACAATGAGCAGTTCTTC
CASAVLADNEQFF
>TRBV7-2|TRBJ2-5|.|.
TGTGCCAGCAGCTTAGGGCGGTCTCGTCAGTACTTC
CASSLGRSRQYF
>TRBV5-4|TRBJ2-2|TRBD2|.
TGTGCCAGCAGCTTGGGACTAGCGGGAGTGAACACCGGGGAGCTGTTTTTT
CASSLGLAGVNTGELFF
>TRBV29-1|TRBJ2-3|TRBD2|.
TGCAGCGCTCGTACTAGCGGAGCAGATACGCAGTATTTT
CSARTSGADTQYF
>TRBV19|TRBJ1-2|.|.
TGTGCCAGTAGTATAGGGACAGAGAACTATGGCTACACCTTC
CASSIGTENYGYTF
>TRBV11-2|TRBJ2-1|.|.
TGTGCCAGCAGCCTTTCTACGCGTGAGCAGTTCTTC
CASSLSTREQFF
>TRBV29-1|TRBJ1-2|TRBD1|once
TGCAGCGTTGGGGCAGGGGGTGGGTATGGCTACACCTTC
CSVGAGGGYGYTF
>TRBV5-4|TRBJ2-7|.|.
TGTGCCAGCAGCTTCTGGCAGGGACTCTCCTACGAGCAGTACTTC
CASSFWQGLSYEQYF
>TRBV5-1|TRBJ2-2|.|.
TGCGCCAGCAGCTTGCTTATGGCAGAAAACACCGGGGAGCTGTTTTTT
CASSLLMAENTGELFF